The clone carrying this T cell receptor beta chain was recorded a few times. Its target is unknown. The source of the sample is a study of beta chain features in type 1 diabetes. The study's findings and limits: VDJ junctions in type 1 diabetes patients carried more deletions and fewer insertions. Because the template was cDNA, high-expressing cells might be over-represented.

Per the germline V gene, CDR1 is SGHTA and CDR2 is FQGNSA. This CDR3 is built from 15 residues. Trimming cost V 7 bases and J 2 bases; bases outside gene matches: 6. Isolated RNA was reverse transcribed in full, so expressed TCRB transcripts were sequenced. Sequencing used immunoSEQ multiplex PCR; TCRdb keeps in-frame clones, though not all of them. The table has 200,000 to 250,000 clones, roughly 30% seen once. Isolation of CD4+ naive, central memory, regulatory and stem cell-like memory cells was achieved by sorting via CD45RO/CCR7/CD25/CD127/CD95/CD27. The rearrangement uses TRBV7-2 and TRBJ2-3; 10 bases map to TRBD2. The specimen was central memory CD4+ T cells from blood. The receptor's source is a man younger than 45 in good health. CDR3 amino acids: CASILGTSATDTQYF. The CDR3 nucleotides are TGTGCCAGCATCCTTGGGACTAGCGCCACAGATACGCAGTATTTT.